The T cell receptor beta chain described here comes from a study of cytomegalovirus exposure and HLA in healthy donors. About the research overall: Some 85 million unique TCRs from HLA-typed donors were held in an early data release. Findings and limits, study-wide: In a later analysis, the majority of CMV-associated beta chains seemingly showed HLA restriction.

This PCR relied on a set of 60 Vbeta primers and 13 Jbeta primers. The data were produced by immunoSEQ multiplex PCR, yet TCRdb's version contains in-frame clones alone and is incomplete. This sample has about 140,000 clones, with just under 85% found just once. The CDR3 contains 16 residues. Per germline, CDR1 KGHSH and CDR2 LQKENI. V lost 5 bases, J lost 1 base, and 6 bases stayed unmatched. About this clone: Antigen: not known.

The sequence was obtained from a middle-aged man in good health and CMV-seropositive. The sample comprised PBMCs. The V gene is TRBV18, the J gene TRBJ1-3; TRBD1 matches at 9 bases. The CDR3 reads CASSVGTGTSGNTIYF. In DNA, the CDR3 is TGTGCCAGCTCAGTCGGGACAGGGACGTCTGGAAACACCATATATTTT.